Each of the 10 T cell receptor beta chains below was sequenced from the same sample in a study of T cells after yellow fever vaccination (dated by TCRdb to the late 2010s). The treatment or condition label for this specimen denotes: live attenuated yellow fever vaccine strain. Library method: 5' RACE. Sequencing was performed on an Illumina HiSeq 2500. The raw public reads went through TCRdb reprocessing: fastp at Q25, MiXCR clone calling, in-frame beta chains kept. Rows are combined by CDR3 protein, so each entry shows the most common genes and DNA. The sample table lists hundreds of thousands of distinct CDR3 sequences, roughly a sixth of them with a count of one. The ten most abundant clones make up roughly 17% of the sample. The sample in question was PBMCs, obtained less than 6 days after the first yellow fever vaccination. These receptor sequences come from a man between 18 and 35 years old who received the YFV17D yellow fever vaccine.

The chain links TRBV29-1 to TRBJ2-1; 7 nucleotides line up with TRBD1. V was clipped by 4 bases and J by 7 bases; unmatched bases: 10. This CDR3 is 14 amino acids long. Germline CDR1 SQVTM, CDR2 ANQGSEA. The CDR3, as DNA: TGCAGCGTTGCCGGGACAGCCAAGAGGAATGAGCAGTTCTTC. Its protein is CSVAGTAKRNEQFF.

The chain joins TRBV20-1 to TRBJ2-5; D uncertain. This CDR3 contains 13 residues. V lost 1 base to trimming and J lost 5 bases, with 11 bases between them. Germline-derived CDR1 and CDR2 are DFQATT and SNEGSKA (reference sequence). CDR3 region: CSARVKGRETQYF. The CDR3 nucleotides are TGCAGTGCTAGAGTGAAAGGACGGGAGACCCAGTACTTC.

This clonotype has only a few counts. This chain uses TRBV7-9 with TRBJ2-3, with D hard to call. The CDR3 loop spans 12 amino acids. Trimming cost V 5 bases and J 9 bases, with 12 bases left between them. Germline V CDR1 and CDR2: SEHNR, FQNEAQ (reference sequence). The CDR3 DNA is TGTGCCAGCAGCAACGCTATTCCGACGCAGTATTTT. Encoded protein: CASSNAIPTQYF.

A few counts support this clonotype. The V call is TRBV7-9, the J call TRBJ1-1; the D gene is possibly TRBD1 (5 bases). Trimming removed 1 base from V and 4 bases from J, with 13 bases in between. The germline CDR1 and CDR2 sequences are SEHNR and FQNEAQ (reference sequence). The length of the CDR3 is 15 residues. Here the CDR3 DNA reads TGTGCCAGCAGCTTAGGGAGGGGAGGAGGCACTGAAGCTTTCTTT. Amino acid sequence: CASSLGRGGGTEAFF.

This clonotype has only a few counts. The chain is built from TRBV28 and TRBJ1-2; no clear D gene. The CDR3 runs to 13 residues. V shed 2 bases and J shed 4 bases, with 8 bases lying between them. Germline lookup yields CDR1 MDHEN and CDR2 SYDVKM. The CDR3 DNA reads TGTGCCAGCAGTTTAAGCTGGGGCTATGGCTACACCTTC. It codes for CASSLSWGYGYTF.

This clonotype turned up a few times. The J gene is TRBJ2-1, the V gene TRBV7-8; D gene ambiguous. Trimming removed 4 bases at V and 11 bases at J, with 15 bases between. The CDR3 covers 13 residues. Germline CDR1 and CDR2: SGHVS and FQNEAQ. Here the CDR3 reads CASSSTLAGKQFF. The CDR3 nucleotides are TGTGCCAGCAGCTCTACCTTGGCTGGAAAGCAGTTCTTC.

The gene calls are TRBV4-1 and TRBJ1-4; D is unresolved. CDR1 is MGHRA, CDR2 YSYEKL, per germline. The CDR3 covers 15 residues. Between the trimmed V and J ends, which lost 0 bases and 1 base, there was a span of 6 bases. DNA of the CDR3: TGCGCCAGCAGCCAAGAACGGGGAACTAATGAAAAACTGTTTTTT. Its protein is CASSQERGTNEKLFF.

The CDR3: CASSSQAQQFF. The CDR3 DNA follows: TGTGCCAGCAGCTCCCAGGCGCAGCAGTTCTTC. The V call is TRBV12-3 or TRBV12-4, the J call TRBJ2-1, with D unclear. This CDR3 region has 11 residues. Deletions cut 6 bases from V and 11 bases from J, with 11 bases between.

This clonotype was observed a few times. V usage is TRBV5-4 and J usage is TRBJ2-3; D possibly matches TRBD1 or TRBD2 (5 bases each). CDR1 is SGHNT and CDR2 is YYREEE in the germline V gene (reference sequence). The CDR3 length is 14 residues. The V end was cut by 3 bases, the J end by 6 bases, with 14 bases between. DNA for the CDR3: TGTGCCAGCAGCTCGGGCTGGGACGGCGATACGCAGTATTTT. It encodes CASSSGWDGDTQYF.

The CDR3 DNA is TGTGCCAGCAGTTACGGACAGCCGGCCTATGGCTACACCTTC. Translation gives CASSYGQPAYGYTF. The chain recombines TRBV5-4 with TRBJ1-2; possibly TRBD1 for D (6 bases). Between the trimmed V and J ends, which lost 5 bases and 4 bases, there was a span of 15 bases. There are 14 residues in the CDR3. Per germline, CDR1 SGHNT and CDR2 YYREEE (reference sequence).